Below, one T cell receptor beta chain is given with its context. Deletions cut 1 base from V and 8 bases from J, with 15 bases between. The CDR3 loop spans 14 amino acids. CDR1 SGHTS and CDR2 YDEGEE come from the germline V gene. These data come from a study of control samples from healthy donors and cancer patients. Assay: immunoSEQ multiplex PCR; the TCRdb copy retains only in-frame clones and omits some. The sample has 150,000 to 200,000 clones; 85% to 95% are singletons. Specimen: blood. This rearrangement joins TRBV5-8 to TRBJ1-1, with D possibly TRBD1 on 5 matching bases. The clonotype comes from a woman aged 40 to 50 in good health. CDR3 sequence (DNA): TGTGCCAGCAGCTTGCAGGGCCCCGGACTGGAAGCTTTCTTT. Translated, it gives CASSLQGPGLEAFF.